This T cell receptor beta chain was found in a study of T cells in Graves' hyperthyroidism and ophthalmopathy. Study-wide findings and caveats: Blood also held most thyroid clonotypes expanded beyond 0.001.

This clonotype showed up many times. As yet, its antigen is unknown. The source material, RNA transcripts, was used to amplify TCR beta CDR3 regions. TCR CDR3 regions were first amplified by RT-PCR with HTBI primers. TCRdb reanalysed the multiplex PCR reads using MiXCR and keeps one entry per CDR3 protein. Of nearly 600,000 distinct CDR3 sequences in the sample, approximately 15% were seen once. Hyperthyroidism was newly diagnosed in patients aged 18 to 65 (duration under 2 months). Per the germline V gene, CDR1 is SEHNR and CDR2 is FQNEAQ (reference sequence). V lost 6 bases and J 2 bases, leaving 7 bases between the germline ends. The CDR3 spans 12 residues.

The sequence derives from a woman aged 30 to 39 with Graves' hyperthyroidism that later progressed to Graves' ophthalmopathy. This chain uses TRBV7-9 with TRBJ2-5; D remains unclear. Sequenced input: blood. This CDR3 is CASRNPQETQYF. CDR3 nucleotide sequence: TGTGCCAGCAGGAACCCTCAAGAGACCCAGTACTTC.